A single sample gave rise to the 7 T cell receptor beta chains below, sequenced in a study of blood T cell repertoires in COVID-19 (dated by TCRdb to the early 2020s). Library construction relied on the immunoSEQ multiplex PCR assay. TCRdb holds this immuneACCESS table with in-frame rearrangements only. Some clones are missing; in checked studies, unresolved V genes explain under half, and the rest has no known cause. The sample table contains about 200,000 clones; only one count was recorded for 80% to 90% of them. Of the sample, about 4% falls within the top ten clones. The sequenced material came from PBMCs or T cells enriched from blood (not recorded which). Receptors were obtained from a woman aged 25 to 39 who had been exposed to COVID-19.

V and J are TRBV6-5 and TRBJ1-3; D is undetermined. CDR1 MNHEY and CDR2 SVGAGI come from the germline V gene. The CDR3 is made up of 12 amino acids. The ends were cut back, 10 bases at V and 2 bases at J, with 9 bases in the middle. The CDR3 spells CATYFPGNTIYF. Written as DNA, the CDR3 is TGTGCCACGTATTTTCCTGGAAACACCATATATTTT.

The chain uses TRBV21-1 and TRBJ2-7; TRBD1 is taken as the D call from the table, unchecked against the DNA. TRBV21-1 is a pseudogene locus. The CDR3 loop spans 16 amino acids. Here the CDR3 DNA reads TGTGCCAGCAGGACAGATGGAAACAGGGACTCCTACGAGCAGTACTTC. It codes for CASRTDGNRDSYEQYF.

DNA for the CDR3: TGTGCCAGCAGCCCCGGTGGACAGGGTAGGTACGAGCAGTACTTC. The encoded protein is CASSPGGQGRYEQYF. The gene calls are TRBV27 and TRBJ2-7; 8 nucleotides match TRBD1. This CDR3 contains 15 residues. The V segment lost 6 bases and the J segment 4 bases; nucleotides outside the gene matches: 11. Germline V gene data show CDR1 as MNHEY and CDR2 as SMNVEV (reference sequence).

The CDR3 DNA sequence: TGTGCCAGTAGTATTGGGGGGAATGAGCAGTTCTTC. Translating gives CASSIGGNEQFF. The chain joins TRBV19 to TRBJ2-1; perhaps TRBD2 as D (6 bases). Germline assignment: CDR1 LNHDA and CDR2 SQIVND (reference sequence). V was trimmed by 3 bases and J by 7 bases, leaving 7 bases between them. The CDR3 length is 12 residues.

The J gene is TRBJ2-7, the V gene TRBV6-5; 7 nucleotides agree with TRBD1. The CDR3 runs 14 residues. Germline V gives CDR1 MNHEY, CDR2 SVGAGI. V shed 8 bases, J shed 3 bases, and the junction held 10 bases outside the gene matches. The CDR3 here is CASREQGLIYEQYF. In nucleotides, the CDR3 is TGTGCCAGCCGGGAACAGGGGCTTATCTACGAGCAGTACTTC.

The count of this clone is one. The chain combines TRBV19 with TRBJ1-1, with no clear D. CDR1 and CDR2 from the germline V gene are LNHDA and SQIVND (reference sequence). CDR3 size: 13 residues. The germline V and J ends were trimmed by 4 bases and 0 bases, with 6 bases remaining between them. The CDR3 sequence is CASSTGLNTEAFF. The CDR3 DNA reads TGTGCCAGTAGTACGGGGTTGAACACTGAAGCTTTCTTT.

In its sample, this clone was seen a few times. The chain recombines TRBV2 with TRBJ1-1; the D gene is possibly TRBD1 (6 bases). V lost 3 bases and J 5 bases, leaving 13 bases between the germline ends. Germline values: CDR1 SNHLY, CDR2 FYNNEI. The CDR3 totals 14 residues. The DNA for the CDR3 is TGTGCCAGCAGTGAGGCGGGGGCCAGGACTGAAGCTTTCTTT. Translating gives CASSEAGARTEAFF.